This T cell receptor beta chain is from a study of regulatory T cells in long-lasting Graves disease. Findings and limits, study-wide: Those with persistent disease had in common more public clonotypes (around 2,700) than new patients (approximately 990). TCR diversity in persistent Graves' patients was below that of newly diagnosed ones. There was favoring of TRBV28, TRBJ1-2 and TRBJ2-5 in persistent disease.

Time point in this sample: persistent/refractory GD, antithyroid drugs over 5 years with positive TRAb. PBMC RNA was the source of the TCR library. V lost 1 base to trimming and J lost 5 bases, with 15 bases between them. This CDR3 has 15 residues. CDR1 and CDR2 from the germline V gene are SGHRS and YFSETQ. To make TCR beta libraries, researchers used iRepertoire HTBI primers and Arm-PCR of CDR3 regions. TCRdb re-analysed the multiplex PCR reads in MiXCR, keeping a single row per CDR3 protein. The sample records roughly 400,000 distinct CDR3 sequences, under 25% being singletons. This clonotype was seen only a few times. What it binds is unknown.

The sequencing here drew on peripheral blood mononuclear cells (PBMCs), taken when the disease was refractory, from a patient treated with antithyroid drugs. The origin of this receptor is a female donor with Graves disease. The chain couples TRBV5-1 to TRBJ1-1; tentatively, D is TRBD1 (5 bases). CDR3 sequence: CASSLLGQGLTEAFF. The CDR3 DNA reads as TGCGCCAGCAGCTTGCTCGGGCAGGGTTTGACTGAAGCTTTCTTT. Variable domain in full (rest from reference TRBV5-1 and TRBJ1-1): KAGVTQTPRYLIKTRGQQVTLSCSPISGHRSVSWYQQTPGQGLQFLFEYFSETQRNKGNFPGRFSGRQFSNSRSEMNVSTLELGDSALYLCASSLLGQGLTEAFFGQGTRLTVV.